This T cell receptor (beta chain) derives from a study of blood T cell repertoires in COVID-19 (dated by TCRdb to 2018 to 2020). About the full investigation: Collaborator samples came from the United States, Italy and Spain and covered acute and convalescent phases of COVID-19. The material from the prospective study consisted of cDNA or gDNA derived from T cells, B-cell-depleted T cells, or PBMCs. Subjects who had been exposed to COVID-19, were actively infected with it, or had recovered from it provided the deeply sampled blood TCRbeta repertoires that made up the dataset. The repertoires were released in a freely available public database intended as a resource for research on the immune response to SARS-CoV-2. The samples were drawn from the first 160 participants of the ongoing ImmuneRACE study and from 1,254 subjects provided by 6 global collaborators. Sample metadata almost always included a de-identified subject ID, COVID-19 status, age in years and sex. HLA class I and class II types, where available, came from metadata supplied by the sample provider rather than from assay-based typing. Paper-wide results and their limitations: Clinical and demographic metadata were provided uncurated, with the amount varying by source and participant.

TCRbeta CDR3 regions were amplified from genomic DNA using the immunoSEQ Assay, a bias-controlled multiplex PCR. The original methods were these. The number of nucleated cells in each sample was estimated from the amplification of reference gene primers within the assay. Sequence reads were collapsed and filtered to measure the absolute abundance of every unique TCRbeta CDR3 rearrangement. For each sample, productive Simpson clonality was calculated by taking the square root of Simpson's diversity index across productive rearrangements. The clones in this table, taken by TCRdb from immuneACCESS, are in-frame only. Not every clone is retained; where verified, under half of the shortfall comes from an unresolved V gene, and the cause of the rest is unknown. V, J and clone size reflect that table, while D and trimming were determined from the DNA. The sample has approximately 300,000 clones on record, more than 75% of them singletons. About 5% of the sample is in the top ten clones.

V sheds 2 bases and J sheds 2 bases, leaving 13 bases between their ends. As encoded in the germline V gene, CDR1 is MDHEN while CDR2 is SYDVKM. The CDR3 holds 15 amino acids from the cysteine to the phenylalanine. Only the CDR3 DNA stays, 45 bases, in frame from base 1. This clone was recorded only once. Its recognized antigen is unknown. No base quality values were provided; no much bigger clone lies one nucleotide off. Participants in the prospective study were enrolled through a virtual design, were aged roughly 18 to 100 years, and lived in approximately 24 United States geographic areas. To assign participants to cohorts, the prospective study relied on clinical history that participants themselves reported in a screening survey and a study questionnaire. For ImmuneRACE Cohort 3, a participant was defined as recovered based on two consecutive negative NP/OP PCR tests, clearance by a healthcare professional, or resolution of symptoms. In the prospective study, mobile phlebotomists collected whole blood, serum and a nasopharyngeal or oropharyngeal swab from each participant. Prospective study participants could optionally give additional blood draws and questionnaires over an approximately two-month period. Before DNA extraction, blood samples from the prospective study were shipped at room temperature or frozen.

The sample consisted of PBMCs or T cells enriched from blood (not recorded which). This clonotype originated in a woman aged 25 to 39 who had recovered from COVID-19. Recombination joined TRBV28 with TRBJ2-7, and the D gene may be TRBD1, 6 bases matching. The CDR3 reads CASSLEGKGAYEQYF. DNA sequence: TGTGCCAGCAGTTTAGAGGGCAAGGGGGCCTACGAGCAGTACTTC.